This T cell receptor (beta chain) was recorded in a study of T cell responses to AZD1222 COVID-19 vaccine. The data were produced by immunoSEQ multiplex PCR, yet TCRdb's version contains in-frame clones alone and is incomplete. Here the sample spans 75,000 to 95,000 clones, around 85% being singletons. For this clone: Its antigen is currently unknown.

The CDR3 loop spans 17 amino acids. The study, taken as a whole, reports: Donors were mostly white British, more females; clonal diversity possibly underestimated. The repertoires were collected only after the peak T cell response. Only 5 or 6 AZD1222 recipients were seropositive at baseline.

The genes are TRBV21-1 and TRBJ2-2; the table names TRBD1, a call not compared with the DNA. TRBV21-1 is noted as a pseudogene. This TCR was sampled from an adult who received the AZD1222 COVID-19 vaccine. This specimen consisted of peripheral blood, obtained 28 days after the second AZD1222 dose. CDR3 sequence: CASSLHGRDRGHGELFF. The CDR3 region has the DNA TGTGCCAGCAGCCTCCATGGCAGGGACAGGGGCCACGGGGAGCTGTTTTTT.